Presented here are 28 T cell receptor beta chains from one specimen sequenced in a study of blood T cell repertoires in COVID-19. Clones were read by immunoSEQ multiplex PCR, and TCRdb kept only the in-frame ones, dropping some. The sample lists over 95,000 clones, roughly 91% seen once, with under 20% in the top ten. Input material: peripheral blood. The receptors were sampled from a human donor with acute or convalescent COVID-19. The donor label of this sample is uncertain.

The V and J genes are TRBV6-1 and TRBJ1-6; tentatively, D is TRBD1 (6 bases). Trimming took 0 bases from V and 9 from J, leaving 9 bases between them. The CDR3 consists of 14 residues. Germline loops: CDR1 MNHNS, CDR2 SASEGT. CDR3 in amino acids: CASSEARGGSPLHF. In nucleotides, the CDR3 is TGTGCCAGCAGTGAAGCAAGAGGGGGTTCACCCCTCCACTTT.

Turning to this clone: Other DNA sequences in this sample translate to the same CDR3. CDR3 protein: CAISDSSGNTIYF. The CDR3 nucleotides read TGTGCCATCAGCGACAGCTCTGGAAACACCATATATTTT. V usage is TRBV10-3 and J usage is TRBJ1-3, with D perhaps TRBD1 (5 bases). CDR3 length: 13 residues. Trimming removed 6 bases at V and 0 bases at J, with 6 bases between. Per the germline V gene, CDR1 is ENHRY and CDR2 is SYGVKD.

The chain recombines TRBV6-5 with TRBJ2-7; 8 nucleotides agree with TRBD1. V trimming: 4 bases; J trimming: 4 bases; junction bases outside the gene matches: 6. This CDR3 is 14 amino acids long. Germline lookup yields CDR1 MNHEY and CDR2 SVGAGI. The CDR3 DNA reads TGTGCCAGCAGTTTTTACGGGACAGGTTACGAGCAGTACTTC. It encodes CASSFYGTGYEQYF.

To note about this clone: This CDR3 is also generated by other DNA sequences in the sample. The chain uses TRBV3-1 (or the pseudogene TRBV3-2) and TRBJ1-1; D not resolved. Germline values: CDR1 LGHDT, CDR2 YNNKEL (reference sequence). V gave up 0 bases and J gave up 1 base, with 6 bases separating them. This CDR3 region has 14 residues. The CDR3 protein is CASSQDAGNTEAFF. The CDR3 nucleotides read TGTGCCAGCAGCCAAGATGCGGGGAACACTGAAGCTTTCTTT.

In DNA, the CDR3 is TGTGCCAGCAGCTTAGCCCGGACACGGACCTACGAGCAGTACTTC. Encoded protein: CASSLARTRTYEQYF. The J gene is TRBJ2-7, the V gene TRBV7-8, with D perhaps TRBD1 (5 bases). V shed 0 bases and J shed 2 bases, with 11 bases lying between them. This CDR3 contains 15 residues. Per germline, CDR1 SGHVS and CDR2 FQNEAQ.

In nucleotides, the CDR3 is TGTGCCAGTAGTTGGCGGTTGGCCCCCGGGGAGCTGTTTTTT. This encodes CASSWRLAPGELFF. The chain has TRBV19 and TRBJ2-2; D not certain. V shed 5 bases and J shed 6 bases, with 13 bases lying between them. Germline CDR1 LNHDA, CDR2 SQIVND (reference sequence). This CDR3 has 14 amino acids.

This clone was seen just once. The rearrangement joins TRBV4-3 to TRBJ1-2, with D possibly TRBD1 on 5 matching bases. CDR1 is LGHNA and CDR2 is YSLEER in the germline V gene. The V gene lost 1 base and the J gene lost 4 bases, with 13 bases spanning the gap. The CDR3 is 15 residues long. The CDR3 DNA is TGCGCCAGCAGCCAAGTAGTCGACAGTGGCTATGGCTACACCTTC. This translates into CASSQVVDSGYGYTF.

V gene TRBV9 combines with J gene TRBJ2-2; 12 nucleotides agree with TRBD1. J lost 4 bases, V lost 3 bases, and 10 bases had no gene match. CDR1 is SGDLS, CDR2 YYNGEE, per germline. This CDR3 contains 18 residues. The CDR3 here is CASSARPGQGASTGELFF. The CDR3 coding sequence is TGTGCCAGCAGCGCACGTCCGGGACAGGGGGCTTCCACCGGGGAGCTGTTTTTT.

The chain employs TRBV7-9 and TRBJ2-7; TRBD2 agrees at 10 bases. Germline CDR1 SEHNR, CDR2 FQNEAQ (reference sequence). This CDR3 has 14 residues. V was clipped by 4 bases and J by 3 bases; unmatched bases: 3. The CDR3 spells CASSYGTSVYEQYF. In DNA, the CDR3 is TGTGCCAGCAGCTACGGGACTAGCGTCTACGAGCAGTACTTC.

CDR3 sequence: CASSSHGTGDYEQYF. DNA for the CDR3: TGTGCCAGCAGTTCCCACGGGACAGGGGATTACGAGCAGTACTTC. This rearrangement joins TRBV28 to TRBJ2-7; 10 nucleotides match TRBD1. The length of the CDR3 is 15 residues. Germline values: CDR1 MDHEN, CDR2 SYDVKM. Unmatched junction bases numbered 7, after V lost 4 bases and J lost 4 bases. The whole variable domain, remainder taken from reference TRBV28 and TRBJ2-7, is DVKVTQSSRYLVKRTGEKVFLECVQDMDHENMFWYRQDPGLGLRLIYFSYDVKMKEKGDIPEGYSVSREKKERFSLILESASTNQTSMYLCASSSHGTGDYEQYFGPGTRLTVT.

The genes are TRBV7-8 and TRBJ1-5, with D possibly being TRBD1 (6 bases). Germline V gene lookup returns CDR1 SGHVS and CDR2 FQNEAQ. This CDR3 contains 16 residues. V gave up 5 bases and J gave up 4 bases, with 18 bases separating them. CDR3 region: CASSPHPNTGNQPQHF. DNA for the CDR3: TGTGCCAGCAGCCCCCACCCAAATACAGGGAATCAGCCCCAGCATTTT.

The V and J genes are TRBV18 and TRBJ2-3; D perhaps matches TRBD1 (6 bases). Trimming cost V 4 bases and J 5 bases, with 16 bases left between them. Germline CDR1 is KGHSH and CDR2 is LQKENI. The length of the CDR3 is 15 residues. The CDR3 region is CASSLAAGERDTQYF. The CDR3 DNA is TGTGCCAGCTCACTGGCGGCAGGGGAACGAGATACGCAGTATTTT.

This clone was counted only a few times. The rearrangement links TRBV6-2 or TRBV6-3 to TRBJ2-1; D is unresolved. The CDR3 totals 14 residues. Germline CDR1 reads MNHEY; CDR2 reads SVGEGT. Trimming took 2 bases from V and 15 from J, leaving 20 bases between them. CDR3 sequence: CASSYDKTSAGPFF. The CDR3 region has the DNA TGTGCCAGCAGTTACGACAAAACTTCGGCTGGTCCGTTCTTC.

This chain connects TRBV6-2 or TRBV6-3 to TRBJ1-6; tentatively, D is TRBD1 (5 bases). The CDR3 consists of 12 residues. Germline CDR1 MNHEY, CDR2 SVGEGT. The V and J ends lost 2 bases and 14 bases respectively, with 10 bases between them. This CDR3 is CASSYGAAALHF. The CDR3 region has the DNA TGTGCCAGCAGTTACGGGGCGGCCGCCCTCCACTTT.

The rearrangement links TRBV28 to TRBJ1-1; TRBD1 matches 7 bases. CDR1 is MDHEN, CDR2 SYDVKM, per germline. Losses at the gene ends were 8 bases for V and 6 bases for J; bases not matched to a gene: 6. The CDR3 sequence is 12 residues long. This CDR3 reads CASGWGQPEAFF. The CDR3 nucleotides are TGTGCCAGCGGTTGGGGACAGCCTGAAGCTTTCTTT.

This rearrangement joins TRBV4-2 to TRBJ2-1; perhaps TRBD2 as D (5 bases). The V end was cut by 4 bases, the J end by 4 bases, with 8 bases between. Germline V CDR1 and CDR2: LGHNA, YNFKEQ. CDR3 size: 13 residues. The CDR3 reads CASSPRGYNEQFF. The CDR3 coding sequence is TGTGCCAGCAGCCCCCGGGGTTACAATGAGCAGTTCTTC.

The chain combines TRBV6-6 with TRBJ2-5; 10 bases map to TRBD1. Germline CDR1 is MNHNY and CDR2 is SVGAGI (reference sequence). The ends lost 5 bases at V and 0 bases at J; junction bases unmatched: 6. CDR3 length equals 16 residues. CDR3 nucleotides: TGTGCCAGCAGTAGAGGACAGGGGGAGTACCAAGAGACCCAGTACTTC. This translates into CASSRGQGEYQETQYF.

The count of this clone is one. This chain joins TRBV27 and TRBJ2-7, with a possible D match to TRBD1 (6 bases). Germline V gives CDR1 MNHEY, CDR2 SMNVEV (reference sequence). The ends were cut back, 4 bases at V and 1 base at J, with 14 bases in the middle. CDR3 size: 15 residues. CDR3 residues: CASSSSGTQSYEQYF. The CDR3 DNA follows: TGTGCCAGCAGTTCCTCCGGGACACAATCCTACGAGCAGTACTTC.

This chain joins TRBV28 and TRBJ1-2; 7 bases match TRBD1. The length of the CDR3 is 15 residues. Germline V CDR1 and CDR2: MDHEN, SYDVKM. Germline trimming cut 2 bases from V and 6 bases from J; bases unmatched to any gene: 9. The CDR3 nucleotides read TGTGCCAGCAGTTTAGTGGGACAGAGGTTACATGGCTACACCTTC. This encodes CASSLVGQRLHGYTF.

V and J are TRBV12-3 or TRBV12-4 and TRBJ2-7; 11 nucleotides align to TRBD1. CDR3 length equals 13 residues. V dropped 3 bases and J dropped 6; count of bases not matched to a gene: 1. The CDR3 reads CASSLGQGVEQYF. The CDR3 nucleotides are TGTGCCAGCAGTTTGGGACAGGGGGTCGAGCAGTACTTC.

This chain connects TRBV24-1 to TRBJ1-1, with D uncertain. This CDR3 comprises 13 residues. V gave up 3 bases and J gave up 6 bases, with 10 bases separating them. Germline values: CDR1 KGHDR, CDR2 SFDVKD. CDR3 residues: CATSDGGVSEAFF. The CDR3 DNA sequence: TGTGCCACCAGTGATGGCGGGGTGTCTGAAGCTTTCTTT.

The chain carries TRBV28 and TRBJ1-5; 12 nucleotides align to TRBD1. V shed 7 bases and J 6 bases; nucleotides not matched to a gene: 13. This CDR3 spans 17 amino acids. Per the germline V gene, CDR1 is MDHEN and CDR2 is SYDVKM. In DNA form, the CDR3 reads TGTGCCAGCATCTCTGGCGCGGGACAGGGGGCAGCTCAGCCCCAGCATTTT. Encoded protein: CASISGAGQGAAQPQHF.

The CDR3 loop is CASSRLGTRGTEAFF. In DNA form, the CDR3 reads TGTGCCAGCTCGCGGTTGGGAACCCGGGGCACTGAAGCTTTCTTT. The rearrangement links TRBV7-9 to TRBJ1-1; D is uncertain. The CDR3 is 15 amino acids. The V gene lost 8 bases and the J gene lost 4 bases, with 20 bases spanning the gap. Germline V gene lookup returns CDR1 SEHNR and CDR2 FQNEAQ (reference sequence).

Concerning this clone itself: Other nucleotide sequences in the sample specify the same CDR3. The gene calls are TRBV6-2 or TRBV6-3 and TRBJ2-5; no firm D call. Trimming took 2 bases from V and 5 from J, leaving 3 bases between them. In germline, CDR1 is MNHEY, CDR2 SVGEGT. The CDR3 runs to 11 residues. CDR3 amino acids: CASSYEETQYF. In DNA, the CDR3 is TGTGCCAGCAGTTACGAGGAGACCCAGTACTTC.

This chain joins TRBV6-5 and TRBJ1-2; 7 positions agree with TRBD1. This CDR3 is built from 15 residues. The germline V gene has CDR1 MNHEY and CDR2 SVGAGI. The J segment lost 9 bases and the V segment lost 5 bases, leaving 15 bases of the junction unmatched. The CDR3 protein is CASSPIQGSPSRYTF. The CDR3 nucleotides read TGTGCCAGCAGTCCCATACAGGGGTCTCCATCCCGCTACACCTTC.

The V gene is TRBV28, the J gene TRBJ2-5; perhaps TRBD1 as D (6 bases). The V and J ends lost 11 bases and 12 bases respectively, with 25 bases between them. This CDR3 has 13 amino acids. Germline V CDR1 and CDR2: MDHEN, SYDVKM. CDR3 region: CAAGQSGSEVEYF. The CDR3 DNA is TGTGCCGCCGGACAGTCGGGGTCGGAGGTGGAGTACTTC.

The chain has TRBV11-2 and TRBJ1-2; D possibly corresponds to TRBD1 (5 bases). Germline CDR1 reads SGHAT; CDR2 reads FQNNGV. The CDR3 totals 15 residues. The V end was cut by 3 bases, the J end by 5 bases, with 16 bases between. CDR3 loop: CASSFQSRGPYGYTF. DNA of the CDR3: TGTGCCAGCAGCTTCCAATCAAGGGGTCCTTATGGCTACACCTTC.

The chain employs TRBV28 and TRBJ2-1, with 8 positions matching TRBD2. The CDR3 spans 16 residues. Looked up from germline, CDR1 is MDHEN and CDR2 is SYDVKM. V lost 3 bases, J lost 4 bases, and 8 bases stayed unmatched. The CDR3 region is CASSFLRGGAYNEQFF. CDR3 nucleotide sequence: TGTGCCAGCAGTTTCCTCCGGGGGGGTGCTTACAATGAGCAGTTCTTC.